One TCR beta chain is described in this entry. This clone's antigen is unknown. Base quality data are lacking; no much larger clone is found one base away. At the junction V is shortened by 5 bases and J by 1 base, with 3 bases in between. The CDR3 spans 11 residues, from the cysteine through the phenylalanine. CDR3 DNA only is kept here, 33 bases in frame from base 1. From the germline V gene (reference sequence), CDR1 is GTSNPN and CDR2 is SVGIG. The immunoSEQ Assay, a bias-controlled multiplex PCR, was used to amplify TCRbeta CDR3 regions from genomic DNA. The study's own analysis went as follows. Nucleated cell counts per sample were estimated from amplification of reference gene primers within the assay. Sequence reads were collapsed and filtered to measure the absolute abundance of every unique TCRbeta CDR3 rearrangement. For each sample, productive Simpson clonality was calculated by taking the square root of Simpson's diversity index across productive rearrangements. The immuneACCESS repertoire file appears here via TCRdb, limited to in-frame rearrangements. These files lack a portion of the clones; in checked studies, under half of the deficit traces to unresolved V genes, and the cause of the others is not known. V and J calls plus clone size are reproduced from that table; the DNA served to infer D and trimming. A total of roughly 200,000 clones appear in this sample, about 81% of them only once. 8% to 10% of the sample rests with the top ten.

In Seattle, one collaborating source enrolled patients while the infection was active and tracked those patients longitudinally over the course of disease. Whole blood was collected in K2EDTA tubes by collaborating institutions according to the institutions' own protocols. For TCRbeta analysis, collaborators shipped samples in one of three forms: frozen whole blood, isolated PBMCs, or DNA extracted from either of those sample types. This specimen comes from a study of blood T cell repertoires in COVID-19 (dated by TCRdb to about 2020). About the investigation overall: Collaborator samples came from the United States, Italy and Spain and covered acute and convalescent phases of COVID-19. The material from the prospective study consisted of cDNA or gDNA derived from T cells, B-cell-depleted T cells, or PBMCs. Subjects who had been exposed to COVID-19, were actively infected with it, or had recovered from it provided the deeply sampled blood TCRbeta repertoires that made up the dataset. A freely available public database, intended as a resource for researchers studying the immune response to SARS-CoV-2, is where the repertoires were released. The samples were drawn from the first 160 participants of the ongoing ImmuneRACE study and from some 1,300 subjects provided by 6 global collaborators. A de-identified subject ID, COVID-19 status, age in years and sex were almost always included in the sample metadata. Where HLA class I and class II types were available, the types were taken from metadata supplied by the sample provider, not from assay-based typing.

Summary of the overall study and its limitations: The quantity of clinical and demographic metadata differed by source and by participant and was supplied without curation.

This receptor was taken from a woman older than 75 with COVID-19, enrolled during active disease. The receptor chain draws on TRBV30 and TRBJ1-3; the D gene is unclear. Sequencing used peripheral blood. The CDR3 corresponds to CAWASGNTIYF. The nucleotides read TGTGCCTGGGCGTCTGGAAACACCATATATTTT.